The next 15 T cell receptor beta chains were all read from a single sample in a study of blood T cell repertoires in COVID-19. The assay was immunoSEQ multiplex PCR, and TCRdb's table has in-frame clones only and misses some. The data contain 52,000 or so clones, roughly 91% of them singletons. The sample taken for sequencing was peripheral blood. The receptors come from a human donor in a cohort sampled during active COVID-19.

The chain recombines TRBV18 with TRBJ1-1; D might be TRBD1 (5 bases). The CDR3 loop spans 13 amino acids. The V gene lost 2 bases and the J gene lost 6 bases, with 10 bases spanning the gap. Germline V gene data show CDR1 as KGHSH and CDR2 as LQKENI. Written as DNA, the CDR3 is TGTGCCAGCTCACCAAGATCGGGGGCTGAAGCTTTCTTT. This sequence encodes CASSPRSGAEAFF.

CDR3 sequence (DNA): TGCAGTGCTAGTAGGCGGATCGGCGGCACAGATACGCAGTATTTT. This codes for CSASRRIGGTDTQYF. This sequence joins TRBV20-1 and TRBJ2-3; D unresolved. The V gene's germline CDR1 is DFQATT and CDR2 SNEGSKA (reference sequence). V was trimmed by 3 bases and J by 1 base, leaving 14 bases between them. The CDR3 length is 15 residues.

This chain links TRBV24-1 with TRBJ2-7, with a possible D match to TRBD1 (6 bases). Looked up from germline, CDR1 is KGHDR and CDR2 is SFDVKD. The CDR3 contains 17 residues. V was shortened by 5 bases and J by 2 bases, with 21 bases between the two germline ends. CDR3 region: CATSARTPDSRTYEQYF. The CDR3 nucleotides are TGTGCCACCAGTGCTCGTACCCCGGACAGCCGAACCTACGAGCAGTACTTC.

This sequence joins TRBV5-1 and TRBJ2-3, with D perhaps TRBD2 (6 bases). This CDR3 is built from 15 residues. The V and J ends lost 4 bases and 4 bases respectively, with 16 bases between them. Looked up from germline, CDR1 is SGHRS and CDR2 is YFSETQ. In nucleotides, the CDR3 is TGCGCCAGCAGCCGGACGGGGGACCCGGCAGATACGCAGTATTTT. It encodes CASSRTGDPADTQYF.

The chain recombines TRBV3-1 (or the pseudogene TRBV3-2) with TRBJ2-7; perhaps TRBD1 as D (5 bases). The V gene lost 3 bases and the J gene lost 3 bases, with 9 bases spanning the gap. The CDR3 covers 13 residues. The germline V gene has CDR1 LGHDT and CDR2 YNNKEL (reference sequence). This CDR3 reads CASSQGPNYEQYF. As DNA, the CDR3 is TGTGCCAGCAGCCAGGGGCCTAACTACGAGCAGTACTTC.

V usage is TRBV5-1 and J usage is TRBJ2-1; 13 bases fit TRBD2. Trimming cost V 0 bases and J 10 bases; bases outside gene matches: 16. The CDR3 loop spans 19 amino acids. The germline V gene has CDR1 SGHRS and CDR2 YFSETQ. The DNA for the CDR3 is TGCGCCAGCAGCTTGGAGCGGACAGAACTAGCGGGAGGGCCCCGGGAGCAGTTCTTC. This translates into CASSLERTELAGGPREQFF. The full variable domain, completed using reference TRBV5-1 and TRBJ2-1, is KAGVTQTPRYLIKTRGQQVTLSCSPISGHRSVSWYQQTPGQGLQFLFEYFSETQRNKGNFPGRFSGRQFSNSRSEMNVSTLELGDSALYLCASSLERTELAGGPREQFFGPGTRLTVL.

V and J are TRBV10-3 and TRBJ1-2, with 9 bases that match TRBD1. Germline V gene lookup returns CDR1 ENHRY and CDR2 SYGVKD. CDR3 length: 14 residues. V gave up 6 bases and J gave up 7 bases; unmatched junction bases: 9. The CDR3 loop reads CAIRGDRVSSGYTF. Written as DNA, the CDR3 is TGTGCCATCAGGGGGGACAGGGTATCAAGTGGCTACACCTTC.

The chain carries TRBV4-1 and TRBJ2-6; D perhaps matches TRBD1 (6 bases). The CDR3 runs to 20 residues. Trimming pared 2 bases from V and 1 base from J, leaving 21 bases between. Germline values: CDR1 MGHRA, CDR2 YSYEKL. The DNA of the CDR3 is TGCGCCAGCAGCCAATTCAGCCAGGGGCCTGCAGTATCTGGGGCCAACGTCCTGACTTTC. It yields the protein CASSQFSQGPAVSGANVLTF.

The chain couples TRBV6-5 to TRBJ2-5; D possibly corresponds to TRBD2 (6 bases). Germline loops: CDR1 MNHEY, CDR2 SVGAGI. V was shortened by 7 bases and J by 2 bases, with 17 bases between the two germline ends. This CDR3 has 15 residues. The CDR3: CASTTLKGLQETQYF. The CDR3 DNA reads TGTGCCAGCACCACACTCAAGGGACTTCAAGAGACCCAGTACTTC.

This clone has a single count. The chain employs TRBV1 and TRBJ1-5. TRBV1 is described as a pseudogene. The CDR3 loop spans 16 amino acids. The CDR3 sequence: CTSSQGEEKGNQPQHF. CDR3 coding DNA: TGCACCAGCAGCCAAGGGGAGGAAAAGGGCAATCAGCCCCAGCATTTT.

This chain links TRBV19 with TRBJ2-3, with TRBD1 matching 7 bases. CDR1 and CDR2 from the germline V gene are LNHDA and SQIVND (reference sequence). This CDR3 contains 14 residues. The junction had 11 bases not matched to a gene; V was cut back by 8 bases and J by 6 bases. The CDR3, as DNA: TGTGCCAGTGCCCGAGAGGGGGCAAGCGATACGCAGTATTTT. Encoded protein: CASAREGASDTQYF. Full variable domain (rest looked up from reference TRBV19 and TRBJ2-3): DGGITQSPKYLFRKEGQNVTLSCEQNLNHDAMYWYRQDPGQGLRLIYYSQIVNDFQKGDIAEGYSVSREKKESFPLTVTSAQKNPTAFYLCASAREGASDTQYFGPGTRLTVL.

The rearrangement joins TRBV7-6 to TRBJ2-7; the D is unclear. Germline-derived CDR1 and CDR2 are SGHVS and FNYEAQ. This CDR3 is 14 amino acids long. The V gene lost 3 bases and the J gene lost 2 bases, with 11 bases spanning the gap. The chain's CDR3 is CASSFPFTTYEQYF. The DNA for the CDR3 is TGTGCCAGCAGCTTTCCCTTTACTACCTACGAGCAGTACTTC.

The V call is TRBV28, the J call TRBJ1-1, with D hard to call. Between the trimmed V and J ends, which lost 3 bases and 2 bases, there was a span of 10 bases. Germline V gives CDR1 MDHEN, CDR2 SYDVKM. This CDR3 spans 14 amino acids. CDR3 bases: TGTGCCAGCAGTTTTCGAGGGAGTAACACTGAAGCTTTCTTT. Encoded protein: CASSFRGSNTEAFF.

This rearrangement joins TRBV1 to TRBJ2-2; the listed D gene, TRBD2, was not tested against the DNA. TRBV1 corresponds to a pseudogene. The CDR3 spans 18 residues. CDR3 in DNA: TGCACCAGCAGCCTTCCGGGACTAGCGGGAGGAGGGGGCGGGGAGCTGTTTTTT. This translates into CTSSLPGLAGGGGGELFF.

The chain is built from TRBV5-8 and TRBJ2-7; 7 positions agree with TRBD1. The V gene end was trimmed by 7 bases and the J gene end by 4 bases; junction bases not matched to a gene: 11. The CDR3 is 14 amino acids. The germline V gene encodes CDR1 SGHTS and CDR2 YDEGEE. The CDR3 DNA is TGTGCCAGCGAGACAGGGAACCCCCCTTACGAGCAGTACTTC. It encodes CASETGNPPYEQYF. The entire variable domain, with the rest obtained from reference TRBV5-8 and TRBJ2-7, is as follows: EAGVTQSPTHLIKTRGQQATLRCSPISGHTSVYWYQQALGLGLQFLLWYDEGEERNRGNFPPRFSGRQFPNYSSELNVNALELEDSALYLCASETGNPPYEQYFGPGTRLTVT.